This TCR beta chain was documented in a study of shared clonotypes between healthy human individuals. Looked up from germline, CDR1 is MDHEN and CDR2 is SYDVKM. There are 14 residues in the CDR3. Trimming shortened V by 6 bases and J by 4 bases, and 12 bases separated the two germline ends. Positively selected for CCR7, the CD45RO-negative cells used as naive CD8 cells excluded terminally differentiated effector memory CD45RA+ cells. The repertoire was sequenced with immunoSEQ multiplex PCR; TCRdb's copy has only in-frame clones and lacks some. The data show about 2.1 million clones, with roughly 91% seen just once and roughly 1.8% held by the top ten.

The source of this sequence is a man aged 18-30 years in good health. Some clones in this sample may be carry-over from other donors' samples. This sequence joins TRBV28 and TRBJ1-4, with D unresolved. Sequenced input: naive CD8+ T cells from PBMCs. The CDR3 bases are TGTGCCAGCAGCCCTTTCGAGAATAATGAAAAACTGTTTTTT. Translated, it gives CASSPFENNEKLFF.